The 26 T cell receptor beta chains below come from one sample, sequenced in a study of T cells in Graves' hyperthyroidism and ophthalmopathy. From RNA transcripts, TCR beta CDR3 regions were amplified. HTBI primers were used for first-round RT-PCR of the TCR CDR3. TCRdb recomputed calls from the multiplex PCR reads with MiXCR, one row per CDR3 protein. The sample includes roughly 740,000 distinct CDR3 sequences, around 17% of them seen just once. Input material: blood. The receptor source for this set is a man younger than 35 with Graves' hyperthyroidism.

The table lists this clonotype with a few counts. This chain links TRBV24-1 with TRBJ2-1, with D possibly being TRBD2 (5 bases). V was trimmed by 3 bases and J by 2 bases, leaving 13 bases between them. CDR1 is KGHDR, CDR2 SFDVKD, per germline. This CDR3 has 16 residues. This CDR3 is CATSDPLYSAYNEQFF. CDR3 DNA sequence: TGTGCCACCAGTGATCCCCTTTATAGCGCCTACAATGAGCAGTTCTTC.

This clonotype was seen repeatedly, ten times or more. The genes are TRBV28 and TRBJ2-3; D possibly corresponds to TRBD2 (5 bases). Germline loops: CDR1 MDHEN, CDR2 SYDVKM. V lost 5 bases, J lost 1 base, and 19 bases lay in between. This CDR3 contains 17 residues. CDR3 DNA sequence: TGTGCCAGCAGTGACCCAAGGGCCCCGAGGGGCACAGATACGCAGTATTTT. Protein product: CASSDPRAPRGTDTQYF.

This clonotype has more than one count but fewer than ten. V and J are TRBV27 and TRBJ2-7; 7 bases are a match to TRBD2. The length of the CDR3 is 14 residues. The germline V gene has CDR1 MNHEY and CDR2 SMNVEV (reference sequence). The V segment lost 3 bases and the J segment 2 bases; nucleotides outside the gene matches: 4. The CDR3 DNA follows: TGTGCCAGCAGTTTCGGGCTAGCGGCCTACGAGCAGTACTTC. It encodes CASSFGLAAYEQYF.

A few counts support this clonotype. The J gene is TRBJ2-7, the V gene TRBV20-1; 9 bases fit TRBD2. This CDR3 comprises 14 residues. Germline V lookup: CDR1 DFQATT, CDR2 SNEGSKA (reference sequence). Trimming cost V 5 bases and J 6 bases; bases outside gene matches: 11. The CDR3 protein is CSASRSGGRVEQYF. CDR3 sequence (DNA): TGCAGTGCTTCCCGCAGTGGCGGGAGGGTCGAGCAGTACTTC.

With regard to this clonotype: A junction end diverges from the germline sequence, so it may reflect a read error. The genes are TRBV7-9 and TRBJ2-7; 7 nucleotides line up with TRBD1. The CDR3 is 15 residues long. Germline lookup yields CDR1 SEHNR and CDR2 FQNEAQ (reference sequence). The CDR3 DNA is TGTGCCAGCAGCTGGACGGGACAGAGCTCCTACGGGCAGTACTTC. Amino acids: CASSWTGQSSYGQYF. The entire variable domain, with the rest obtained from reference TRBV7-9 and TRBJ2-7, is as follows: DTGVSQNPRHKITKRGQNVTFRCDPISEHNRLYWYRQTLGQGPEFLTYFQNEAQLEKSRLLSDRFSAERPKGSFSTLEIQRTEQGDSAMYLCASSWTGQSSYGQYFGPGTRLTVT.

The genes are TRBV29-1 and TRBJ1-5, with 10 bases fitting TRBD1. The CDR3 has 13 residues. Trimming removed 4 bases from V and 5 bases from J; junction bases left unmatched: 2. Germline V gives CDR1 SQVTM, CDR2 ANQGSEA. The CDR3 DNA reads TGCAGCGTTGGAGGGACAGGGGATCAGCCCCAGCATTTT. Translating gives CSVGGTGDQPQHF.

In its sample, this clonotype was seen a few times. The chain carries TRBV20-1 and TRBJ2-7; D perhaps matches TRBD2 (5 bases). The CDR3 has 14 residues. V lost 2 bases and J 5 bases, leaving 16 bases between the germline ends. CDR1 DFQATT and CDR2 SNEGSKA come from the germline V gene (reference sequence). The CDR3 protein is CSARTRTTGDEQYF. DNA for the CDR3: TGCAGTGCTAGAACTAGGACCACCGGGGACGAGCAGTACTTC.

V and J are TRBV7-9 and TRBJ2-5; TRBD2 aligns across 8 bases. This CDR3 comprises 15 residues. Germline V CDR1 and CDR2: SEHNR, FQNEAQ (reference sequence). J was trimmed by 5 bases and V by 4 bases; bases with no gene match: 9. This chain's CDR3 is CASSSGGGGLETQYF. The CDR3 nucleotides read TGTGCCAGCAGCTCCGGGGGGGGGGGATTGGAGACCCAGTACTTC.

The CDR3 protein is CASSLDTGYPQAFF. For the CDR3, the DNA is TGCGCCAGCAGCTTGGACACAGGGTATCCCCAAGCTTTCTTT. The chain couples TRBV5-1 to TRBJ1-1, with D possibly TRBD1 on 6 matching bases. The germline V gene encodes CDR1 SGHRS and CDR2 YFSETQ. The CDR3 contains 14 residues. V lost 0 bases to trimming and J lost 9 bases, with 15 bases between them.

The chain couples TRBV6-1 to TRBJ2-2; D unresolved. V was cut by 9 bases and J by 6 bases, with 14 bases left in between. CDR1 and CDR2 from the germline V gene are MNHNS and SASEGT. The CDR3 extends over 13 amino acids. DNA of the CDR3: TGTGCCAGTTCTATAAAATGGGCCGGGGAGCTGTTTTTT. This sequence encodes CASSIKWAGELFF.

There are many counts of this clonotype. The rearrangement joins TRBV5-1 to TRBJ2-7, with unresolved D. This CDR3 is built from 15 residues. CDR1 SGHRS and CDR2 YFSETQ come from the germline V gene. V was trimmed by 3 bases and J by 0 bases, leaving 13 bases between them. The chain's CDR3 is CASSSEPESSYEQYF. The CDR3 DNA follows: TGCGCCAGCAGCTCGGAGCCAGAGAGCTCCTACGAGCAGTACTTC.

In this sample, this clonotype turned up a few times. This chain's CDR3 is CAGNADGGEKTQYF. CDR3 sequence (DNA): TGTGCCGGCAACGCTGACGGGGGGGAGAAGACCCAGTACTTC. The chain couples TRBV28 to TRBJ2-5; TRBD2 matches at 8 bases. The length of the CDR3 is 14 residues. The J segment lost 6 bases and the V segment lost 11 bases, leaving 14 bases of the junction unmatched. CDR1 MDHEN and CDR2 SYDVKM come from the germline V gene.

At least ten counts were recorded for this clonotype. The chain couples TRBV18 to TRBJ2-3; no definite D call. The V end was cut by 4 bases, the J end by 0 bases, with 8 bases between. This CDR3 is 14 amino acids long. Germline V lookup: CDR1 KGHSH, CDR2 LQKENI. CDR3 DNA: TGTGCCAGCTCACGGGCTCGAAGCACAGATACGCAGTATTTT. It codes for CASSRARSTDTQYF.

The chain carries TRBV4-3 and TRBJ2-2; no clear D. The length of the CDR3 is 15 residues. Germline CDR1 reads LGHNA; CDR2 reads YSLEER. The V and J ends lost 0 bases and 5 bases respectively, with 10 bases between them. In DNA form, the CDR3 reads TGCGCCAGCAGCCAAGAGTCACACAATACCGGGGAGCTGTTTTTT. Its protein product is CASSQESHNTGELFF.

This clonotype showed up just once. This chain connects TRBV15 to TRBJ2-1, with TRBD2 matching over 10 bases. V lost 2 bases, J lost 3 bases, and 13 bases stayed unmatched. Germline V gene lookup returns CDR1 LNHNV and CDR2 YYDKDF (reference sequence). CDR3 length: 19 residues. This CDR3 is CATSRLLAGYAGFYNEQFF. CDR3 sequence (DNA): TGTGCCACCAGCAGACTACTAGCGGGATATGCAGGATTCTACAATGAGCAGTTCTTC.

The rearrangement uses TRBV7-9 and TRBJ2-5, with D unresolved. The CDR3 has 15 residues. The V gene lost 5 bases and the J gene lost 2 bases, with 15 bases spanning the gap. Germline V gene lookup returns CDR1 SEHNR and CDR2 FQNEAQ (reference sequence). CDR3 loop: CASSPTGSRQETQYF. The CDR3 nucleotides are TGTGCCAGCAGCCCGACGGGTAGTCGGCAAGAGACCCAGTACTTC.

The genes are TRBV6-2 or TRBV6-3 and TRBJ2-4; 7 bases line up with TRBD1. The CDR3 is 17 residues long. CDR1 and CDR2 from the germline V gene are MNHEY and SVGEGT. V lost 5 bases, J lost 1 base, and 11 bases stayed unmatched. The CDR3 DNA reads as TGTGCCAGCAGTCACCTCCGACAGGGTCTTGCCAAAAACATTCAGTACTTC. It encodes CASSHLRQGLAKNIQYF.

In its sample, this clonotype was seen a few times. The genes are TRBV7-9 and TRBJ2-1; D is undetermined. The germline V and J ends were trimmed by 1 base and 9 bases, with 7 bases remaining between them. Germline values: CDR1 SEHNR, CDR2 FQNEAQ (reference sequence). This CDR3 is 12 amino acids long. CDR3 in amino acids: CASSLVAVEQFF. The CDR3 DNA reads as TGTGCCAGCAGCTTAGTGGCGGTTGAGCAGTTCTTC.

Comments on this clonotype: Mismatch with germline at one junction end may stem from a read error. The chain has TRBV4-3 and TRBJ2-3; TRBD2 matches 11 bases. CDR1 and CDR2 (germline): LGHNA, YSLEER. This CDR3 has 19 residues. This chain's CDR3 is CASSQDRGSSGRGGDAQYF. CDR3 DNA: TGCGCCAGCAGCCAAGATCGAGGGAGTAGCGGGAGGGGTGGAGATGCGCAGTATTTT.

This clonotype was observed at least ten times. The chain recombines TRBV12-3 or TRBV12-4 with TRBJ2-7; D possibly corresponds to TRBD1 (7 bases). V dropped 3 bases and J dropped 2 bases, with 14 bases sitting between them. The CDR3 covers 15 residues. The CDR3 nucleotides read TGTGCCAGCAGTTTCCGTGGCAGGGGGGCCTACGAGCAGTACTTC. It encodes CASSFRGRGAYEQYF.

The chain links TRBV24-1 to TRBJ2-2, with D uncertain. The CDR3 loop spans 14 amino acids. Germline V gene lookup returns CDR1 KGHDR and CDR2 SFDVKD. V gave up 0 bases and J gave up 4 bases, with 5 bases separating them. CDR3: CATSDLVGTGELFF. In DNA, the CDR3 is TGTGCCACCAGTGATTTGGTCGGCACCGGGGAGCTGTTTTTT.

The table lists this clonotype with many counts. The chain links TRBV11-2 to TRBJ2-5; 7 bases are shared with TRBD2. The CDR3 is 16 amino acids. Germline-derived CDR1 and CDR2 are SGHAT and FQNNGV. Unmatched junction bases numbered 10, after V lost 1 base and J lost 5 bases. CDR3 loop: CASSLGGGRKWETQYF. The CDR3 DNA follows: TGTGCCAGCAGCTTAGGCGGCGGGAGAAAGTGGGAGACCCAGTACTTC.

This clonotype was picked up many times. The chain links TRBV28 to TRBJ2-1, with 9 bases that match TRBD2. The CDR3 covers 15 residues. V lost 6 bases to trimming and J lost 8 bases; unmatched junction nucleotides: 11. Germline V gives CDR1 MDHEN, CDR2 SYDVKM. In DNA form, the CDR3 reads TGTGCCAGCAGCCCATCTAGCGGGACCGGGGATGAGCAGTTCTTC. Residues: CASSPSSGTGDEQFF.

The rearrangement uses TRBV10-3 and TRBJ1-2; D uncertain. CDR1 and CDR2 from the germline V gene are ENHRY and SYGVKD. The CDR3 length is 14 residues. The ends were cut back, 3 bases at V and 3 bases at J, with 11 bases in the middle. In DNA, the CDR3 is TGTGCCATCAGTGAACCTCAGAGGGACTATGGCTACACCTTC. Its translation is CAISEPQRDYGYTF.

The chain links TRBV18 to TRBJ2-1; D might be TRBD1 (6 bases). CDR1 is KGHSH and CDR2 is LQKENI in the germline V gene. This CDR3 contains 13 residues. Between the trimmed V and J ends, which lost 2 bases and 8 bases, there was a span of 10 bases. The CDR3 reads CASSPGGRDEQFF. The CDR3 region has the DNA TGTGCCAGCTCACCAGGGGGCAGGGATGAGCAGTTCTTC.

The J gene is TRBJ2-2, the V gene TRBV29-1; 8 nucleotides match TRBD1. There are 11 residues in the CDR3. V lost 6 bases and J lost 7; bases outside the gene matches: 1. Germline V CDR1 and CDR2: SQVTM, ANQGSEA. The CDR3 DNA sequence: TGCAGCGTGACAGGGGACGGGGAGCTGTTTTTT. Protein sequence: CSVTGDGELFF.